The 16 T cell receptor beta chains below come from one sample, sequenced in a study of graft-versus-host responses after intestinal transplantation. The data were produced by immunoSEQ multiplex PCR, yet TCRdb's version contains in-frame clones alone and is incomplete. The repertoire holds more than 20,000 clones, with over 65% as singletons. Sequencing used PBMCs, obtained 27 to 29 days after intestinal transplant. The source is a human patient who received an intestinal transplant, so some T cells may come from the graft donor.

This chain joins TRBV19 and TRBJ1-1; no clear D. Germline-derived CDR1 and CDR2 are LNHDA and SQIVND (reference sequence). This CDR3 is built from 11 residues. The V end was cut by 8 bases, the J end by 1 base, with 5 bases between. CDR3 sequence reads: CASWRNTEAFF. The CDR3 DNA reads TGTGCCAGTTGGAGGAACACTGAAGCTTTCTTT.

This clone was seen just once. The CDR3 region has the DNA TGTGCCAGCCTCGGGTTGCGCACTGAAGCTTTCTTT. Residues: CASLGLRTEAFF. The chain recombines TRBV2 with TRBJ1-1; no reliable D call. CDR1 is SNHLY, CDR2 FYNNEI, per germline. The CDR3 is 12 residues long. Trimming left V 8 bases short and J 4 bases short, with 11 bases between. The full variable domain, its missing parts supplied by reference TRBV2 and TRBJ1-1, is EPEVTQTPSHQVTQMGQEVILRCVPISNHLYFYWYRQILGQKVEFLVSFYNNEISEKSEIFDDQFSVERPDGSNFTLKIRSTKLEDSAMYFCASLGLRTEAFFGQGTRLTVV.

This clone was seen a single time. This rearrangement joins TRBV11-2 to TRBJ1-3, with TRBD1 matching over 9 bases. CDR3 size: 16 residues. Germline lookup yields CDR1 SGHAT and CDR2 FQNNGV. The J segment lost 4 bases and the V segment lost 4 bases, leaving 8 bases of the junction unmatched. The CDR3 loop reads CASSSRTGEIGNTIYF. CDR3 in DNA: TGTGCCAGCAGCTCAAGGACAGGGGAAATCGGAAACACCATATATTTT.

This clone has a single count. The chain uses TRBV6-5 and TRBJ1-2, with D unresolved. This CDR3 contains 15 residues. CDR1 and CDR2 (germline): MNHEY, SVGAGI. The V end lost 6 bases, the J end lost 4 bases, and 18 bases lay between the germline ends. The CDR3 sequence is CASSAVASPSYGYTF. The CDR3 DNA sequence: TGTGCCAGCAGCGCCGTGGCGAGCCCGAGCTATGGCTACACCTTC.

The chain uses TRBV5-1 and TRBJ2-7; perhaps TRBD2 as D (5 bases). Germline CDR1 is SGHRS and CDR2 is YFSETQ. The V and J ends lost 1 base and 4 bases respectively, with 12 bases between them. The CDR3 sequence is 14 residues long. Written as DNA, the CDR3 is TGCGCCAGCAGCTTGTACACCACGGGGTACGAGCAGTACTTC. It codes for CASSLYTTGYEQYF.

For the CDR3, the DNA is TGCGCCAGCAGTATTATCTTCTACAATGAGCAGTTCTTC. This codes for CASSIIFYNEQFF. The chain combines TRBV4-1 with TRBJ2-1; D unclear. The germline V gene encodes CDR1 MGHRA and CDR2 YSYEKL. The ends were cut back, 6 bases at V and 3 bases at J, with 9 bases in the middle. This CDR3 has 13 amino acids.

The V and J genes are TRBV7-9 and TRBJ1-1, with TRBD1 identical over 9 bases. This CDR3 has 16 amino acids. Germline-derived CDR1 and CDR2 are SEHNR and FQNEAQ (reference sequence). Trimming took 5 bases from V and 5 from J; bases not matched to a gene: 12. The CDR3 coding sequence is TGTGCCAGCAGCCTCTTTGGGGACAGGGACGGGACTGAAGCTTTCTTT. This gives the protein CASSLFGDRDGTEAFF.

The gene calls are TRBV10-1 and TRBJ2-3; D is undetermined. Germline V gene data show CDR1 as WNHNN and CDR2 as SYGVQD (reference sequence). The V end lost 3 bases, the J end lost 1 base, and 11 bases lay between the germline ends. The CDR3 length is 15 residues. DNA for the CDR3: TGCGCCAGCAGTGAAACCCGGTGGGGCACAGATACGCAGTATTTT. It encodes CASSETRWGTDTQYF.

V gene TRBV6-1 combines with J gene TRBJ1-2; D gene uncertain. Germline CDR1 MNHNS, CDR2 SASEGT. CDR3 length equals 14 residues. Between the trimmed V and J ends, which lost 2 bases and 6 bases, there was a span of 13 bases. The CDR3 DNA reads TGTGCCAGCAGTGAATGGGATGAAGGAAATGGCTACACCTTC. Translated, it gives CASSEWDEGNGYTF.

The genes are TRBV21-1 and TRBJ1-1. TRBV21-1 is noted as a pseudogene. The CDR3 is 17 amino acids. The DNA of the CDR3 is TGTGCCAGCAGCACGTGCTTAGCTACAACAATTCGCACTGAAGCTTTCTTT. Its translation: CASSTCLATTIRTEAFF.

The chain uses TRBV28 and TRBJ2-1; 13 nucleotides align to TRBD2. This CDR3 has 18 residues. The trim removed 3 bases at V and 4 bases at J, leaving 9 bases unmatched. Germline CDR1 and CDR2: MDHEN and SYDVKM. CDR3 nucleotide sequence: TGTGCCAGCAGTTTCCCAAGGCCGGGACTAGCGGGGTACAATGAGCAGTTCTTC. It yields the protein CASSFPRPGLAGYNEQFF.

This chain joins TRBV6-6 and TRBJ1-2; perhaps TRBD1 as D (5 bases). The CDR3 has 15 residues. V dropped 4 bases and J dropped 4 bases, with 16 bases sitting between them. Germline-derived CDR1 and CDR2 are MNHNY and SVGAGI (reference sequence). The CDR3 loop is CASSSSRGHIYGYTF. The CDR3 DNA reads TGTGCCAGCAGTTCCTCCCGGGGCCACATCTATGGCTACACCTTC.

This clone was recorded a few times. This chain connects TRBV13 to TRBJ2-3, with a weak D call TRBD2 (5 bases). The CDR3 is 16 residues long. CDR1 is PRHDT, CDR2 FYEKMQ, per germline (reference sequence). V was trimmed by 0 bases and J by 5 bases, leaving 15 bases between them. CDR3 sequence reads: CASSLGDRGVRDTQYF. The CDR3 DNA reads TGTGCCAGCAGCTTAGGGGACCGGGGTGTTAGAGATACGCAGTATTTT.

A single count supports this clone. The chain couples TRBV27 to TRBJ1-2; D is perhaps TRBD1 (5 bases). Trimming took off 2 bases at V and 2 bases at J, with 9 bases between the two ends. The CDR3 length is 14 residues. The germline gives CDR1 MNHEY, CDR2 SMNVEV (reference sequence). The CDR3: CASSLGAGNYGYTF. In DNA, the CDR3 is TGTGCCAGCAGTTTAGGGGCGGGGAACTATGGCTACACCTTC.

The V gene is TRBV29-1, the J gene TRBJ2-3, with D maybe TRBD1 (6 bases). Trimming pared 4 bases from V and 7 bases from J, leaving 15 bases between. There are 13 residues in the CDR3. Germline V gene data show CDR1 as SQVTM and CDR2 as ANQGSEA. Here the CDR3 reads CSVGNTGKNTQYF. Written as DNA, the CDR3 is TGCAGCGTTGGGAACACAGGGAAAAATACGCAGTATTTT.

The chain has TRBV7-9 and TRBJ2-3; D not resolved. CDR1 and CDR2 from the germline V gene are SEHNR and FQNEAQ (reference sequence). The CDR3 totals 14 residues. Trimming left V 4 bases short and J 5 bases short, with 13 bases between. CDR3 sequence reads: CASSSRVSRDTQYF. CDR3 bases: TGTGCCAGCAGCTCCCGGGTGAGTCGAGATACGCAGTATTTT.